These T cell receptor beta chains were read from a single sample in a study of cytomegalovirus exposure and HLA in healthy donors. Libraries were prepared by immunoSEQ multiplex PCR; TCRdb keeps only in-frame clonotypes and omits some of them. The table has some 150,000 clones, approximately 78% seen once. Material: PBMCs. The receptors were gathered from a woman in her fifties or sixties in good health and CMV-seropositive. CDR3s include the opening cysteine and the closing phenylalanine or tryptophan. The order of the fields is J gene, V gene, D gene, clone size, CDR3 protein, CDR3 DNA. D genes are given only for firm matches. Size values are once, few and many counts, or a class for expanded clones, and some rows have none.

>TRBJ1-1|TRBV7-8|.|.
CASSPRRWGRITEAFF
TGTGCCAGCAGCCCGAGACGCTGGGGGAGGATCACTGAAGCTTTCTTT
>TRBJ1-4|TRBV7-2|.|.
CASSPARGVNEKLFF
TGTGCCAGCAGCCCCGCCCGGGGGGTAAATGAAAAACTGTTTTTT
>TRBJ1-2|TRBV7-9|TRBD1|.
CASSSDRGDSNYGYTF
TGTGCCAGCAGCTCGGACAGGGGAGACAGTAACTATGGCTACACCTTC
>TRBJ2-3|TRBV7-9|TRBD2|.
CASSFGTSGDTQYF
TGTGCCAGCAGCTTTGGGACTAGCGGGGATACGCAGTATTTT
>TRBJ2-1|TRBV6-4|.|.
CASSRVGLGEQFF
TGTGCCAGCAGTCGAGTGGGGCTTGGTGAGCAGTTCTTC
>TRBJ2-1|TRBV6-5|TRBD1|.
CASSYDRAPYNEQFF
TGTGCCAGCAGTTACGACAGGGCCCCCTACAATGAGCAGTTCTTC
>TRBJ1-2|TRBV6-6|.|.
CASSYAGAGTF
TGTGCCAGCAGTTACGCGGGGGCTGGCACCTTC
>TRBJ2-1|TRBV11-3|.|.
CASSLDSGVYNEQFF
TGTGCCAGCAGCTTAGACTCAGGGGTCTACAATGAGCAGTTCTTC
>TRBJ2-1|TRBV5-1|.|few
CASSLDTYNEQFF
TGCGCCAGCAGCTTGGACACCTACAATGAGCAGTTCTTC
>TRBJ1-2|TRBV5-1|.|.
CASSLDIRGYGYTF
TGCGCCAGCAGCTTGGACATCCGAGGATATGGCTACACCTTC
>TRBJ1-1|TRBV19|.|.
CASSSGFRGTEAFF
TGTGCCAGTAGTTCTGGATTTAGGGGCACTGAAGCTTTCTTT
>TRBJ2-1|TRBV4-1|TRBD2|.
CASSQRASGGVDEQFF
TGCGCCAGCAGCCAACGCGCCAGCGGGGGGGTCGATGAGCAGTTCTTC
>TRBJ1-1|TRBV5-1|TRBD1|.
CASSLSPGGGGTEAFF
TGCGCCAGCAGCTTATCACCAGGGGGAGGCGGCACTGAAGCTTTCTTT
>TRBJ1-5|TRBV6-1|.|.
CATQRGEYSNQPQHF
TGTGCCACTCAAAGGGGCGAATATAGCAATCAGCCCCAGCATTTT
>TRBJ1-1|TRBV5-1|TRBD1|.
CASSLVGTGVWRNTEAFF
TGCGCCAGCAGCTTGGTGGGGACAGGGGTTTGGAGGAACACTGAAGCTTTCTTT
>TRBJ1-6|TRBV27|TRBD1|.
CASTPQGDMNSPLHF
TGTGCCAGCACTCCCCAGGGGGATATGAATTCACCCCTCCACTTT
>TRBJ1-2|TRBV28|.|.
CASSITVQVGYTF
TGTGCCAGCAGTATAACCGTACAAGTTGGCTACACCTTC
>TRBJ1-4|TRBV29-1|.|.
CSVQGLDEKLFF
TGCAGCGTGCAGGGGTTAGATGAAAAACTGTTTTTT
>TRBJ1-2|TRBV7-6|.|.
CASSLAQGRYGYTF
TGTGCCAGCAGCTTAGCGCAGGGGCGCTATGGCTACACCTTC
>TRBJ1-3|TRBV5-1|.|.
CASCEQDSGNTIYF
TGCGCCAGCTGCGAACAGGACTCTGGAAACACCATATATTTT
>TRBJ1-3|TRBV7-2|.|.
CASGEQVASGNTIYF
TGTGCCAGCGGGGAACAGGTGGCCTCTGGAAACACCATATATTTT
>TRBJ1-1|TRBV5-1|TRBD1|few
CASSLGGTANTEAFF
TGCGCCAGCAGCCTGGGAGGGACAGCCAACACTGAAGCTTTCTTT
>TRBJ1-4|TRBV28|.|few
CASGGAGNEKLFF
TGTGCCAGTGGGGGCGCGGGTAATGAAAAACTGTTTTTT
>TRBJ2-7|TRBV2|TRBD1|.
CASSEWTYRDREVEPGSYEQYF
TGTGCCAGCAGTGAGTGGACTTACCGGGACAGGGAGGTCGAGCCCGGCTCCTACGAGCAGTACTTC
>TRBJ2-7|TRBV7-2|.|.
CASSLQWGRRYEQYF
TGTGCCAGCAGCTTACAATGGGGGCGCAGGTACGAGCAGTACTTC
>TRBJ2-6|TRBV15|TRBD1|.
CATSRDRTGGSGANVLTF
TGTGCCACCAGCAGAGATCGGACAGGGGGATCTGGGGCCAACGTCCTGACTTTC
>TRBJ1-5|TRBV6-1|TRBD1|.
CASSEGTGKHRPQHF
TGTGCCAGCAGTGAAGGGACAGGAAAGCACCGGCCCCAGCATTTT
>TRBJ2-2|TRBV18|TRBD2|.
CASSRLADTGELFF
TGTGCCAGCTCACGACTAGCGGACACCGGGGAGCTGTTTTTT
>TRBJ2-1|TRBV12-1|.|.
CASSFELAGTYNEQFF
TGTGCCAGCAGCTTTGAACTAGCGGGGACCTACAATGAGCAGTTCTTC
>TRBJ1-5|TRBV9|.|.
CASSVGVNSNQPQHF
TGTGCCAGCAGCGTAGGAGTAAATAGCAATCAGCCCCAGCATTTT
>TRBJ1-2|TRBV19|TRBD1|few
CASSRTGVINYGYTF
TGTGCCAGTAGTCGTACAGGGGTCATTAACTATGGCTACACCTTC
>TRBJ1-1|TRBV7-6|.|.
CASSATGRDTEAFF
TGTGCCAGCAGCGCCACAGGGAGGGACACTGAAGCTTTCTTT
>TRBJ2-3|TRBV4-3|TRBD1|.
CASSQAGQGIDTQYF
TGCGCCAGCAGCCAAGCTGGACAGGGGATAGATACGCAGTATTTT
>TRBJ2-3|TRBV4-1|.|.
CASSHLGLRRDETTDTQYF
TGCGCCAGCAGCCACCTAGGCTTAAGGCGGGATGAAACCACAGATACGCAGTATTTT
>TRBJ1-6|TRBV9|TRBD1|once
CASSARDREPYSPLHF
TGTGCCAGCAGCGCCCGGGACAGGGAGCCGTATTCACCCCTCCACTTT
>TRBJ2-1|TRBV7-2|.|.
CATGRDSLNEQFF
TGTGCCACCGGGAGAGACTCGCTCAATGAGCAGTTCTTC
>TRBJ1-5|TRBV19|TRBD1|once
CASSRTGGGQPQHF
TGTGCCAGTAGTCGAACAGGGGGAGGACAGCCCCAGCATTTT
>TRBJ1-1|TRBV11-2|.|once
CASSADRNTEAFF
TGTGCCAGCAGCGCTGACAGGAACACTGAAGCTTTCTTT
>TRBJ2-3|TRBV7-6|TRBD2|.
CASAQLSQIPGLADLDTDTQYF
TGTGCCAGCGCCCAGCTATCCCAAATCCCGGGACTAGCGGACCTCGACACAGATACGCAGTATTTT
>TRBJ1-3|TRBV11-3|TRBD1|.
CASSSDRGPGNTIYF
TGTGCCAGCAGCTCGGACAGGGGGCCTGGAAACACCATATATTTT
>TRBJ2-7|TRBV7-8|.|.
CASNQKPAYEQYF
TGTGCCAGCAACCAAAAGCCGGCCTACGAGCAGTACTTC
>TRBJ1-2|TRBV4-1|TRBD1|.
CASSQGGGRTGGYTF
TGCGCCAGCAGCCAAGGAGGGGGCCGTACTGGTGGCTACACCTTC
>TRBJ2-1|TRBV15|TRBD2|.
CATSMNSGRAPFF
TGTGCCACCAGCATGAATAGCGGGAGGGCCCCGTTCTTC
>TRBJ2-6|TRBV28|.|.
CASTIPGGSLAGANVLTF
TGTGCCAGCACCATTCCAGGGGGGAGCCTAGCTGGGGCCAACGTCCTGACTTTC
>TRBJ2-3|TRBV28|.|.
CASSFSGGMSTDTQYF
TGTGCCAGCAGTTTTTCTGGCGGGATGAGCACAGATACGCAGTATTTT
>TRBJ2-7|TRBV9|TRBD1|.
CASSVGDSYEQYF
TGTGCCAGCAGCGTAGGGGACAGCTACGAGCAGTACTTC
>TRBJ2-1|TRBV5-1|TRBD2|.
CASSFQGREGHEQFF
TGCGCCAGCAGCTTCCAGGGGCGGGAGGGCCATGAGCAGTTCTTC
>TRBJ2-7|TRBV27|.|.
CASSPWGSSYEQYF
TGTGCCAGCAGCCCTTGGGGCAGTTCCTACGAGCAGTACTTC
>TRBJ2-7|TRBV2|TRBD2|.
CASSEGGLAATYEQYF
TGTGCCAGCAGTGAAGGGGGACTAGCAGCTACCTACGAGCAGTACTTC